This TCR beta chain is drawn from a study of blood T cell repertoires in COVID-19. Whole-study context: T cells, B-cell-depleted T cells, or PBMCs supplied cDNA or gDNA.

In the source study's methods: Reference gene primer amplification yielded estimated nucleated cell counts. TCRdb keeps only in-frame clones here, not all; method: immunoSEQ multiplex PCR. Clonal size and the V and J genes are those of that table, whereas D and trimming came from the DNA. The sample carries about 220,000 clones, about 91% recorded once. Trimming left V 7 bases short and J 2 bases short, with 19 bases between. Germline CDR1 is SQVTM and CDR2 is ANQGSEA. This CDR3 is built from 15 residues. The TCR comes from a woman between 40 and 50 years old with acute COVID-19. V and J are TRBV29-1 and TRBJ2-3, with D perhaps matching TRBD2 (6 bases). Sequenced: PBMCs or T cells enriched from blood (not recorded which). The CDR3 DNA sequence: TGCAGCGCCCTCGGGACTCCTATTTCCACAGATACGCAGTATTTT. Translating gives CSALGTPISTDTQYF.